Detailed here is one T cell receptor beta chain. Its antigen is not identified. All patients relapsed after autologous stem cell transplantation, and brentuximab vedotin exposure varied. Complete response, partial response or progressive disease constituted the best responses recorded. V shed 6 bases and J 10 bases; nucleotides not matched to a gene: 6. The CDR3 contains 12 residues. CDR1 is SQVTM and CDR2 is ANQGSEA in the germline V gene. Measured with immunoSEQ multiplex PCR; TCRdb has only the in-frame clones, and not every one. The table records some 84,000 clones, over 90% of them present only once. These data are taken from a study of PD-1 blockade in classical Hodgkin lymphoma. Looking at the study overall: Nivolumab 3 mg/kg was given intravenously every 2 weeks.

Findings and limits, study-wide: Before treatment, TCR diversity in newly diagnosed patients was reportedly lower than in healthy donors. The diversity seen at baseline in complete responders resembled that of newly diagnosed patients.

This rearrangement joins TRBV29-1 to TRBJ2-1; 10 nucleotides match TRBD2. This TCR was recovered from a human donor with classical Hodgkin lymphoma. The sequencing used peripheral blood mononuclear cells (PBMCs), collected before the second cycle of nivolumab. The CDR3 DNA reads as TGCAGCGTCGGAGCTAGCGGGAGAGAGCAGTTCTTC. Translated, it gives CSVGASGREQFF.